This record concerns one T cell receptor beta chain sequence. Its antigen is unidentified. Profiling relied on immunoSEQ multiplex PCR, and the TCRdb table lists in-frame clones only, not all of them. The sample yields over 6,000 clones, approximately 95% seen once. The data derive from a study of T cells in localized non-small cell lung cancer. Notes on the study in general: Highest T cell clonality was seen in uninvolved adjacent lung, surpassing that measured in tumor. Researchers found a median around 50 of the top 100 tumor clones in adjacent lung. One tumor region alone was sequenced, and heterogeneity therefore remains possible.

Germline CDR1 reads LNHDA; CDR2 reads SQIVND (reference sequence). The V end lost 7 bases, the J end lost 10 bases, and 11 bases lay between the germline ends. The CDR3 totals 10 residues. This chain connects TRBV19 to TRBJ2-7; D is unresolved. Sequencing was performed on peripheral blood, taken before any cancer treatment. The origin of this receptor is a woman aged 35-70 years with stage I lung adenocarcinoma. As DNA, the CDR3 is TGTGCCAGTATGTTTAGTAATCAGTACTTC. Translation gives CASMFSNQYF.